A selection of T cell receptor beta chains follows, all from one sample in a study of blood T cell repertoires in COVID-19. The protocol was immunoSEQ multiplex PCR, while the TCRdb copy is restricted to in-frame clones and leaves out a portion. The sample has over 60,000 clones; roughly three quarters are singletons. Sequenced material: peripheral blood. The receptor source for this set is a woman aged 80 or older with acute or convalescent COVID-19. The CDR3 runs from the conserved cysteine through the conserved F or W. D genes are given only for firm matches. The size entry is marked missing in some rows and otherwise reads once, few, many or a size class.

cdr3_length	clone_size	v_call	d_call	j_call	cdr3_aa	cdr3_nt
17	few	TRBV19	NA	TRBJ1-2	CASNLGQGRSRNYGYTF	TGTGCCAGTAATCTCGGGCAGGGGCGATCTCGGAACTATGGCTACACCTTC
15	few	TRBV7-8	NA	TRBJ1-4	CASSLSGGVNEKLFF	TGTGCCAGCAGCTTATCGGGGGGGGTCAATGAAAAACTGTTTTTT
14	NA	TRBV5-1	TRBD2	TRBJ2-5	CASSRTSVQETQYF	TGCGCCAGCAGCCGTACTAGCGTCCAAGAGACCCAGTACTTC
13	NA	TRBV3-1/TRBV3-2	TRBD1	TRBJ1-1	CASSHSRGTEAFF	TGTGCCAGCAGCCACTCCAGGGGGACTGAAGCTTTCTTT
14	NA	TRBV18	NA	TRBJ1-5	CATQGGDSNQPQHF	TGTGCCACCCAGGGAGGGGATAGCAATCAGCCCCAGCATTTT
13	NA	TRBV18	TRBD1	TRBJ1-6	CASSRDRDSPLHF	TGTGCCAGCTCTCGGGACAGGGATTCACCCCTCCACTTT
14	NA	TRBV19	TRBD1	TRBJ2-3	CASRRTGRTDTQYF	TGTGCCAGTAGACGGACAGGGCGCACAGATACGCAGTATTTT
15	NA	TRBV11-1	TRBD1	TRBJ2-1	CASSERTGVRNEQFF	TGTGCCAGCAGCGAGCGGACAGGGGTCAGGAATGAGCAGTTCTTC
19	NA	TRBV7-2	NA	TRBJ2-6	CASSLSRATAFTGANVLTF	TGTGCCAGCAGCTTAAGCAGGGCTACCGCTTTTACTGGGGCCAACGTCCTGACTTTC
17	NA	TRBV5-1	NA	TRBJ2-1	CASSLARQPTIYNEQFF	TGCGCCAGCAGCTTGGCTCGGCAGCCAACTATCTACAATGAGCAGTTCTTC
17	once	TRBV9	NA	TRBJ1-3	CASSVSGGGASGNTIYF	TGTGCCAGCAGCGTCAGCGGTGGGGGGGCATCTGGAAACACCATATATTTT
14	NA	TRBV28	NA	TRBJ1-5	CASSRPGQTIPQHF	TGTGCCAGCAGTCGACCGGGACAAACTATACCCCAGCATTTT
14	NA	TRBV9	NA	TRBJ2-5	CASCPWTGEETQYF	TGTGCCAGCTGCCCATGGACTGGGGAGGAGACCCAGTACTTC
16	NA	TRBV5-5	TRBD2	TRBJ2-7	CASSLLAGGLSYEQYF	TGTGCCAGCAGCCTTCTAGCGGGAGGCCTCTCCTACGAGCAGTACTTC
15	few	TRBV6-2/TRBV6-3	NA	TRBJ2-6	CASSYGNSGANVLTF	TGTGCCAGCAGTTACGGCAACTCTGGGGCCAACGTCCTGACTTTC
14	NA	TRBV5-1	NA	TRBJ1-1	CASTLQGSTAEAFF	TGCGCCAGCACCTTACAGGGTTCTACGGCTGAAGCTTTCTTT
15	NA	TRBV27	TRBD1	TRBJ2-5	CASSLTGTYGETQYF	TGTGCCAGCAGCCTGACAGGGACCTATGGAGAGACCCAGTACTTC
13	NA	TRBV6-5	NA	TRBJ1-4	CASSYSPNEKLFF	TGTGCCAGCAGTTACAGCCCTAATGAAAAACTGTTTTTT
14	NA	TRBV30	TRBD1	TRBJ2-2	CAFTGGAGAGELFF	TGTGCCTTCACAGGGGGCGCGGGGGCCGGGGAGCTGTTTTTT
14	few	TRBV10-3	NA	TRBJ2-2	CAIRDSGDTGELFF	TGTGCCATCAGGGATAGCGGCGACACCGGGGAGCTGTTTTTT
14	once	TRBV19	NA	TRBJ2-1	CASSIRGSYNEQFF	TGTGCCAGTAGTATCAGGGGCTCCTACAATGAGCAGTTCTTC
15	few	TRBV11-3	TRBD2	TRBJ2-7	CASSLTGGDLAEQYF	TGTGCCAGCAGCCTTACGGGGGGGGACCTCGCCGAGCAGTACTTC
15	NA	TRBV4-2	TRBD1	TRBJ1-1	CASSQEGQGNTEAFF	TGTGCCAGCAGCCAAGAGGGACAGGGGAACACTGAAGCTTTCTTT
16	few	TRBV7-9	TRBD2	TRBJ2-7	CASSPHPLAGRNEQYF	TGTGCCAGCAGCCCGCATCCCCTAGCGGGAAGGAACGAGCAGTACTTC
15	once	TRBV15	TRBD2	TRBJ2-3	CATSRSGIITDTQYF	TGTGCCACCAGTCGGAGCGGGATCATCACAGATACGCAGTATTTT
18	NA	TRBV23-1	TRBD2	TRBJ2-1	CASSPHLLAGRAYNEQFF	TGCGCCAGCAGTCCCCACCTACTAGCGGGACGTGCCTACAATGAGCAGTTCTTC
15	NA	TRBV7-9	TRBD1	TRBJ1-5	CASSLGTGSNQPQHF	TGTGCCAGCAGCTTAGGGACAGGGAGCAATCAGCCCCAGCATTTT
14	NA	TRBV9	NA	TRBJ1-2	CASSVGQANYGYTF	TGTGCCAGCAGCGTAGGGCAGGCTAACTATGGCTACACCTTC
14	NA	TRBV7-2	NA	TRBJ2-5	CASSQVVGTETQYF	TGTGCCAGCAGCCAGGTAGTGGGCACCGAGACCCAGTACTTC
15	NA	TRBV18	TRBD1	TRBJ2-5	CASSRGTGYQETQYF	TGTGCCAGCTCAAGGGGGACAGGGTACCAGGAGACCCAGTACTTC
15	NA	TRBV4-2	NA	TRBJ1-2	CASSQEVGREDGYTF	TGTGCCAGCAGCCAAGAAGTCGGCAGGGAGGATGGCTACACCTTC
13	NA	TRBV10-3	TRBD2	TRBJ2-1	CAISEVAGIEQFF	TGTGCCATCAGTGAGGTAGCGGGGATTGAGCAGTTCTTC
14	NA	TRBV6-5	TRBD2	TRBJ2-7	CASSLGRGSYEQYF	TGTGCCAGCAGCCTGGGGAGGGGATCCTACGAGCAGTACTTC
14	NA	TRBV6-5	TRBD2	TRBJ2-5	CASSPRLAEETQYF	TGTGCCAGCAGTCCCCGGCTAGCGGAAGAGACCCAGTACTTC
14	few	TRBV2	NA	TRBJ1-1	CASSNRQPNTEAFF	TGTGCCAGCAGTAACCGACAGCCGAACACTGAAGCTTTCTTT
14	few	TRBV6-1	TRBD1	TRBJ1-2	CASSDETGLNGYTF	TGTGCCAGCAGTGACGAGACAGGGCTGAATGGCTACACCTTC
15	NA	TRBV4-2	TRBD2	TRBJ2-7	CASSQELAGGYEQYF	TGTGCCAGCAGCCAAGAACTAGCGGGAGGATACGAGCAGTACTTC